The clone carrying this T cell receptor (beta chain) was recorded only once. Its antigen is not identified. These data are taken from a study of spatial heterogeneity in lung cancer. Overall study context: Detected beta-chain sequences consistently exceeded alpha-chain sequences. Study conclusions and caveats: Alpha and beta chain coverage of tumor T cells was estimated at about 7.4% and 14%, respectively. Higher tumor mutation counts went along with higher counts of expanded intratumoral alpha and beta TCRs.

Each TCR cDNA molecule bore a unique molecular identifier. Each CDR3 protein is one row after TCRdb ran MiXCR on the 5' RACE reads. The sample lists nearly 4,500 distinct CDR3 sequences; 8.3% were seen once. Time point indicated: sample taken at primary tumor resection. The CDR3 totals 17 residues. After removal of 4 bases from V and 1 base from J, the junction contained 9 bases not matched to a gene. CDR1 is MDHEN, CDR2 SYDVKM, per germline. The sample consisted of lung tumor tissue, taken at surgery. The sequence was obtained from a male donor with early-stage non-small cell lung cancer. The chain recombines TRBV28 with TRBJ2-3, with TRBD2 matching over 9 bases. CDR3 in DNA: TGTGCCAGCAGTTCCAATCGACTAGCGGAGGGCACAGATACGCAGTATTTT. Translated: CASSSNRLAEGTDTQYF.